These T cell receptor beta chains were read from a single sample in a study of cytomegalovirus exposure and HLA in healthy donors. Assay: immunoSEQ multiplex PCR; the TCRdb copy retains only in-frame clones and omits some. Here the sample spans roughly 120,000 clones, about 83% being singletons. The sequenced sample was PBMCs. The receptors stem from a man between 18 and 35 years old in good health and CMV-seronegative. The CDR3 runs from the conserved cysteine through the conserved F or W. A D gene is named only where the DNA matches it firmly. For some rows the clone size is stated as once, few or many, or as a class when expanded; others skip it.

j_call,d_call,clone_size,v_call,cdr3_aa,cdr3_nt
TRBJ2-1,.,.,TRBV7-2,CASRGNRELGDYNEQFF,TGTGCCAGCAGGGGCAACAGGGAACTGGGGGATTACAATGAGCAGTTCTTC
TRBJ2-1,TRBD1,.,TRBV30,CAWSFGRGQGDEQFF,TGTGCCTGGAGCTTCGGCAGGGGGCAGGGGGATGAGCAGTTCTTC
TRBJ2-3,TRBD1,.,TRBV30,CAWNRDSPTDTQYF,TGTGCCTGGAACCGGGACAGTCCGACAGATACGCAGTATTTT
TRBJ2-1,.,.,TRBV11-3,CASSLYSGQYNEQFF,TGTGCCAGCAGCTTATACAGCGGACAGTACAATGAGCAGTTCTTC
TRBJ2-7,TRBD2,.,TRBV19,CASSSSSGLYEQYF,TGTGCCAGTAGTAGCTCTAGCGGGTTGTACGAGCAGTACTTC
TRBJ2-7,TRBD1,.,TRBV27,CASTPQGSGSYEQYF,TGTGCCAGCACTCCACAGGGGTCGGGCTCCTACGAGCAGTACTTC
TRBJ2-3,TRBD2,.,TRBV6-1,CASSDSFPSGGRSDTQYF,TGTGCCAGCAGTGATTCCTTCCCTAGCGGGGGGAGGTCAGATACGCAGTATTTT
TRBJ2-1,.,.,TRBV5-1,CASSFIMPRITPRGGEPYNEQFF,TGCGCCAGCAGCTTCATTATGCCCCGTATTACGCCCAGAGGCGGGGAACCCTACAATGAGCAGTTCTTC
TRBJ2-6,.,.,TRBV4-2,CASSQDQGTGANVLTF,TGTGCCAGCAGCCAAGACCAGGGGACTGGGGCCAACGTCCTGACTTTC
TRBJ2-5,TRBD2,.,TRBV5-1,CASADVRTRQETQYF,TGCGCCAGCGCAGACGTACGGACTAGACAAGAGACCCAGTACTTC
TRBJ1-1,TRBD1,once,TRBV5-1,CASSLDRGPEAFF,TGCGCCAGCAGCTTGGACAGGGGACCTGAAGCTTTCTTT
TRBJ2-2,TRBD2,few,TRBV6-1,CASSATSGRNTGELFF,TGTGCCAGCAGTGCAACTAGCGGGAGGAACACCGGGGAGCTGTTTTTT
TRBJ1-2,TRBD1,.,TRBV6-1,CASSEEGQIFYGYTF,TGTGCCAGCAGTGAAGAGGGACAGATTTTCTATGGCTACACCTTC
TRBJ1-2,TRBD1,.,TRBV13,CASSPGQGAPHYGYTF,TGTGCCAGCAGTCCGGGACAGGGGGCGCCGCACTATGGCTACACCTTC
TRBJ1-2,TRBD1,once,TRBV4-2,CASSQDLDRGIGYTF,TGTGCCAGCAGCCAAGATCTGGACAGGGGGATAGGCTACACCTTC
TRBJ2-7,.,.,TRBV13,CASSLRGYYEQYF,TGTGCCAGCAGCTTACGAGGGTACTACGAGCAGTACTTC
TRBJ2-5,TRBD2,.,TRBV7-2,CASSLTSGGVVQETQYF,TGTGCCAGCAGCTTAACTAGCGGGGGGGTCGTGCAAGAGACCCAGTACTTC
TRBJ1-2,TRBD1,.,TRBV7-2,CASSPGQGARGYTF,TGTGCCAGCAGCCCGGGACAGGGGGCGCGGGGCTACACCTTC
TRBJ2-3,TRBD1,.,TRBV19,CASSWTGLPNTQYF,TGTGCCAGTAGCTGGACAGGACTGCCAAATACGCAGTATTTT
TRBJ2-7,TRBD2,.,TRBV28,CASSSARGSSYEQYF,TGTGCCAGCAGTTCAGCGCGGGGGTCCTCCTACGAGCAGTACTTC
TRBJ1-1,.,few,TRBV11-2,CASRPEWDLNTEAFF,TGTGCCAGCAGGCCAGAATGGGACTTGAACACTGAAGCTTTCTTT
TRBJ2-5,TRBD2,.,TRBV5-1,CASSLGLAFQETQYF,TGCGCCAGCAGCTTGGGACTAGCGTTTCAAGAGACCCAGTACTTC
TRBJ1-5,TRBD1,.,TRBV7-9,CASSSGRDRGGPQHF,TGTGCCAGCAGCTCAGGGAGGGACAGGGGAGGGCCCCAGCATTTT
TRBJ2-1,.,.,TRBV5-1,CASSLAAAPAYNEQFF,TGCGCCAGCAGCTTGGCCGCGGCGCCGGCCTACAATGAGCAGTTCTTC
TRBJ1-4,TRBD1,.,TRBV19,CASRVGQGNEKLFF,TGTGCCAGTAGGGTCGGACAGGGGAATGAAAAACTGTTTTTT
TRBJ1-1,.,.,TRBV19,CASAGGSSAKGTEAFF,TGTGCCAGCGCGGGGGGGTCCTCCGCGAAGGGCACTGAAGCTTTCTTT
TRBJ2-7,TRBD2,.,TRBV6-1,CASSEALGRYEQYF,TGTGCCAGCAGTGAAGCCCTCGGGAGGTACGAGCAGTACTTC
TRBJ2-7,TRBD2,.,TRBV19,CASSPRPGLLYEQYF,TGTGCCAGTAGTCCAAGGCCGGGACTACTATACGAGCAGTACTTC
TRBJ1-5,TRBD1,.,TRBV19,CASSKGGWGNQPQHF,TGTGCCAGTAGTAAAGGGGGCTGGGGCAATCAGCCCCAGCATTTT
TRBJ2-5,TRBD1,.,TRBV19,CASSIPGQGGGTQYF,TGTGCCAGTAGTATCCCCGGACAGGGTGGAGGGACCCAGTACTTC